This is a list of T cell receptor beta chains from one sample in a study of blood T cell repertoires in COVID-19. Produced via immunoSEQ multiplex PCR; TCRdb's table is partial and in-frame only. This table holds about 150,000 clones, roughly 85% found once. The specimen sequenced was peripheral blood. The receptors stem from a man between 65 and 85 years old with acute or convalescent COVID-19. The conserved cysteine and the conserved F or W are not part of the CDR3 here.

v_call	j_call	cdr3_aa
TRBV7-9	TRBJ2-7	ATGLAGGYSEQY
TRBV7-8	TRBJ1-6	ASSVGTDNSPLH
TRBV28	TRBJ2-1	ASSVTSGGSYNEQF
TRBV6-2/TRBV6-3	TRBJ2-1	ASSNSGRGNNEQF
TRBV25-1	TRBJ1-1	ASSEYGSGQGRAF
TRBV7-7	TRBJ2-5	ASSIAGGPQETQY
TRBV2	TRBJ1-1	ASTVNTEAF
TRBV28	TRBJ2-7	ASSPMALAGAEQY
TRBV15	TRBJ2-7	ATSRENPGTGVYEQY
TRBV28	TRBJ1-2	ASSPTLQDDGYT
TRBV7-8	TRBJ1-1	ASSLAGTGVNTEAF
TRBV11-2	TRBJ2-1	ASSFQGAPEDEQF
TRBV19	TRBJ1-4	ASSLPGQNEKLF
TRBV16	TRBJ1-2	ASSQLSSGYGYT
TRBV28	TRBJ2-1	ASSLGGSGSNEQF
TRBV19	TRBJ2-1	ASSIKASGRTHEQF
TRBV7-3	TRBJ2-7	ASSLTDGQTREYSYEQY
TRBV27	TRBJ1-2	ASSPWTGSADGYT
TRBV2	TRBJ1-5	ASSALLSNQPQH
TRBV9	TRBJ1-1	ASSVVGTDTEAF
TRBV5-8	TRBJ2-1	ASSLQGGWSDEQF
TRBV5-4	TRBJ1-1	ASSRANTEAF
TRBV7-8	TRBJ2-3	ASSLEGGTSGWTDTQY
TRBV3-1/TRBV3-2	TRBJ2-1	ASSQEGRSYNEQF
TRBV28	TRBJ1-6	ASSGETYNSPLH
TRBV29-1	TRBJ2-3	SVEGTSTDTQY
TRBV6-5	TRBJ1-4	ASSPTTGIGEKLF
TRBV6-5	TRBJ1-5	ASSTGGNQPQH
TRBV9	TRBJ1-1	ASSVDNSNTEAF
TRBV5-4	TRBJ2-3	ASSLGLAVDTQY
TRBV29-1	TRBJ2-2	SVETSGGGELF
TRBV7-3	TRBJ2-2	ASSSLHRGNTGELF
TRBV19	TRBJ2-1	ASSDRGFYNEQF
TRBV5-1	TRBJ2-5	ASSAGTSGIETQY
TRBV28	TRBJ2-1	ASSTTGRGSYNEQF
TRBV24-1	TRBJ1-2	ATSDPRTVYGYT
TRBV6-1	TRBJ1-5	ASSELGARGTNQPQH
TRBV30	TRBJ2-6	AYSGANVLT
TRBV5-6	TRBJ1-2	ASSLVAGGGYT
TRBV5-4	TRBJ1-2	ASSVTGDGYT
TRBV7-6	TRBJ2-5	ASSLSHGVETQY
TRBV5-1	TRBJ1-6	ASSSQGTSNSPLH
TRBV19	TRBJ2-6	ASSDRTSSGANVLT
TRBV19	TRBJ2-1	ASSMETSGNNEQF
TRBV2	TRBJ1-5	ASSESRGPNQPQH
TRBV4-3	TRBJ2-5	ASSQDWQGEETQY
TRBV12-2	TRBJ1-3	ASRLWTGEQLLLRAGNTIY
TRBV28	TRBJ2-5	ASSLGAETQY
TRBV24-1	TRBJ2-1	ATSDPGTSGRGSSRDEQF
TRBV9	TRBJ2-2	ASSGHPAGGMVGELF
TRBV2	TRBJ1-5	ASRPGEGTQPQH
TRBV29-1	TRBJ2-1	SVVEGQSYNEQF
TRBV3-1/TRBV3-2	TRBJ2-1	ASSPEPTVNEQF
TRBV29-1	TRBJ2-7	SVGRDRGYEQY
TRBV19	TRBJ2-7	ASSTRTGDYEQY
TRBV3-1/TRBV3-2	TRBJ2-1	ASRQAGTGQF
TRBV5-1	TRBJ2-1	ASTGFNEQF
TRBV2	TRBJ2-1	ASSERSLAGTNEQF